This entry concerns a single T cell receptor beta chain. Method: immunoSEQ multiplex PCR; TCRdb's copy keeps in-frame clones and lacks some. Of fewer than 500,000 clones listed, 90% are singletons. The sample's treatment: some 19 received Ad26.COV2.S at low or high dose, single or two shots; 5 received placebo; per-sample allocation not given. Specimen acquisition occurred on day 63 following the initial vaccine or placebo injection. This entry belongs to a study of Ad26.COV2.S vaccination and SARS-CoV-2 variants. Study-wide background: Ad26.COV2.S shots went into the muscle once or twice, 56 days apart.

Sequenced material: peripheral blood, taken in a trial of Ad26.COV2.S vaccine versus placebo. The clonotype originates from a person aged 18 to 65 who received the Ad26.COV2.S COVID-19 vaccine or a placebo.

CDR3 residues: CASSSLFGVSTDTQYF. DNA for the CDR3: TGTGCCAGCAGTTCTCTTTTCGGGGTCAGCACAGATACGCAGTATTTT. The V gene is TRBV6-2 or TRBV6-3, the J gene TRBJ2-3; D might be TRBD2 (5 bases). Trimming shortened V by 4 bases and J by 0 bases, and 14 bases separated the two germline ends. This CDR3 has 16 residues. In germline, CDR1 is MNHEY, CDR2 SVGEGT.